One sample yielded the 11 T cell receptor beta chains listed below, sequenced in a study of blood T cell repertoires in COVID-19. TCRdb keeps only in-frame clones here, not all; method: immunoSEQ multiplex PCR. The sample comprises 500,000 or so clones, 75% to 90% of which are singletons, and around 0.64% rests with the top ten. What was sequenced was PBMCs or T cells enriched from blood (not recorded which). The receptors were gathered from a woman between 18 and 29 years old who had recovered from COVID-19.

The chain is built from TRBV5-4 and TRBJ2-6; tentatively, D is TRBD1 (6 bases). Trimming removed 4 bases at V and 0 bases at J, with 23 bases between. This CDR3 region has 20 residues. In germline, CDR1 is SGHNT, CDR2 YYREEE (reference sequence). The CDR3 DNA is TGTGCCAGCAGCCCAAGTCGTCGACAGGCCCAAAGCTCTGGGGCCAACGTCCTGACTTTC. Translating gives CASSPSRRQAQSSGANVLTF.

The chain links TRBV15 to TRBJ1-2, with no clear D. Per the germline V gene, CDR1 is LNHNV and CDR2 is YYDKDF (reference sequence). The CDR3 is made up of 15 amino acids. V was cut by 0 bases and J by 4 bases, with 12 bases left in between. The CDR3 bases are TGTGCCACCAGCAGAGATCGCGATGTCTTCTATGGCTACACCTTC. Translated, it gives CATSRDRDVFYGYTF.

This rearrangement joins TRBV28 to TRBJ2-7; 7 bases map to TRBD1. Trimming removed 2 bases from V and 3 bases from J; junction bases left unmatched: 4. Per germline, CDR1 MDHEN and CDR2 SYDVKM. The CDR3 runs 14 residues. CDR3 nucleotides: TGTGCCAGCAGTTTACCCGGGACAGTCTACGAGCAGTACTTC. Its translation is CASSLPGTVYEQYF. Combining the CDR3 with reference TRBV28 and TRBJ2-7 gives the whole variable domain DVKVTQSSRYLVKRTGEKVFLECVQDMDHENMFWYRQDPGLGLRLIYFSYDVKMKEKGDIPEGYSVSREKKERFSLILESASTNQTSMYLCASSLPGTVYEQYFGPGTRLTVT.

The V and J genes are TRBV15 and TRBJ1-1; D possibly corresponds to TRBD1 (5 bases). Trimming pared 3 bases from V and 1 base from J, leaving 9 bases between. Germline loops: CDR1 LNHNV, CDR2 YYDKDF (reference sequence). The CDR3 has 14 amino acids. The DNA for the CDR3 is TGTGCCACCAGCAGGGGACTTGAGAACACTGAAGCTTTCTTT. Its protein is CATSRGLENTEAFF.

V gene TRBV28 combines with J gene TRBJ1-5, with TRBD1 matching over 7 bases. There are 15 residues in the CDR3. CDR1 MDHEN and CDR2 SYDVKM come from the germline V gene. V was clipped by 6 bases and J by 4 bases; unmatched bases: 9. The CDR3 DNA reads TGTGCCAGCAGCCCCCAGACAGGGAATAATCAGCCCCAGCATTTT. Encoded protein: CASSPQTGNNQPQHF.

In its sample, this clone was seen once. V usage is TRBV6-5 and J usage is TRBJ2-7, with D tentatively TRBD2 (6 bases). The CDR3 has 12 residues. CDR1 and CDR2 (germline): MNHEY, SVGAGI. The V end lost 8 bases, the J end lost 4 bases, and 12 bases lay between the germline ends. In DNA form, the CDR3 reads TGTGCCAGCCCCGAGGGGACTTACGAGCAGTACTTC. It codes for CASPEGTYEQYF.

V usage is TRBV5-1 and J usage is TRBJ2-5; 8 bases match TRBD2. The CDR3 loop spans 14 amino acids. The germline V gene encodes CDR1 SGHRS and CDR2 YFSETQ. Trimming removed 4 bases from V and 2 bases from J; junction bases left unmatched: 4. CDR3 coding DNA: TGCGCCAGCAGCGCCGGACTAGCTCAAGAGACCCAGTACTTC. It translates to CASSAGLAQETQYF.

The rearrangement links TRBV7-3 to TRBJ1-1, with D possibly matching TRBD1 (5 bases). V was clipped by 8 bases and J by 0 bases, with 16 bases between them. CDR3 length equals 15 residues. Germline values: CDR1 SGHTA, CDR2 FQGTGA. DNA for the CDR3: TGTGCCAGCCAGGGCTTAGGGCTTATGAACACTGAAGCTTTCTTT. Its protein product is CASQGLGLMNTEAFF. The variable domain in full, with the rest retrieved from reference TRBV7-3 and TRBJ1-1, is GAGVSQTPSNKVTEKGKYVELRCDPISGHTALYWYRQSLGQGPEFLIYFQGTGAADDSGLPNDRFFAVRPEGSVSTLKIQRTERGDSAVYLCASQGLGLMNTEAFFGQGTRLTVV.

In DNA, the CDR3 is TGCGCCAGCAGCCAGGATTCCCAGGGGATTGGCACAGATACGCAGTATTTT. Residues: CASSQDSQGIGTDTQYF. The V call is TRBV5-1, the J call TRBJ2-3, with TRBD1 as a possible D gene (6 bases). Trimming took off 4 bases at V and 1 base at J, with 19 bases between the two ends. This CDR3 comprises 17 residues. Germline lookup yields CDR1 SGHRS and CDR2 YFSETQ.

The chain links TRBV18 to TRBJ2-1, with TRBD1 identical over 8 bases. Trimming took 3 bases from V and 7 from J; bases not matched to a gene: 8. Germline values: CDR1 KGHSH, CDR2 LQKENI. The CDR3 runs to 15 residues. The CDR3 DNA reads TGTGCCAGCTCACCCGCCGGGACAGGTTTGAATGAGCAGTTCTTC. The encoded protein is CASSPAGTGLNEQFF. Complete variable domain (other parts from reference TRBV18 and TRBJ2-1): NAGVMQNPRHLVRRRGQEARLRCSPMKGHSHVYWYRQLPEEGLKFMVYLQKENIIDESGMPKERFSAEFPKEGPSILRIQQVVRGDSAAYFCASSPAGTGLNEQFFGPGTRLTVL.

The chain recombines TRBV7-9 with TRBJ1-1; D not resolved. The CDR3 loop spans 14 amino acids. The germline CDR1 and CDR2 sequences are SEHNR and FQNEAQ (reference sequence). Deletions cut 5 bases from V and 2 bases from J, with 12 bases between. The CDR3 coding sequence is TGTGCCAGCAGCCCCGGGTCCCAAAACACTGAAGCTTTCTTT. It encodes CASSPGSQNTEAFF.